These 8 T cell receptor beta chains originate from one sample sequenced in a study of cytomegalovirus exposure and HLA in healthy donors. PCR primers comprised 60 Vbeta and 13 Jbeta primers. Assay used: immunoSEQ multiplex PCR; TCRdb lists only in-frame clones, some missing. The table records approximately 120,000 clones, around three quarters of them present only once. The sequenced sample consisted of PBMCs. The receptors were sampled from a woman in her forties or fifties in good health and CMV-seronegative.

CDR3 sequence (DNA): TGTGCCAGCAGCTTAACACCGGGGCAGTACTTC. Its translation is CASSLTPGQYF. The V call is TRBV11-3, the J call TRBJ2-7; D call uncertain. Trimming took off 2 bases at V and 9 bases at J, with 8 bases between the two ends. The germline V gene has CDR1 SGHNT and CDR2 YENEEA. This CDR3 is built from 11 residues.

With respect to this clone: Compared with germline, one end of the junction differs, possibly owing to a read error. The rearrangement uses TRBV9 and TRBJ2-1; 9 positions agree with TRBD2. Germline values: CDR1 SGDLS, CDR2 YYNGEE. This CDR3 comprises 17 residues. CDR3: CVSSVAPGGRAGNEQFF. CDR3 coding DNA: TGTGTCAGCAGCGTAGCTCCGGGCGGGAGGGCCGGCAATGAGCAGTTCTTC.

As DNA, the CDR3 is TGTGCCAGCAGCGGGGGGGACAGCCGGTTCCCCCAGCATTTT. It yields the protein CASSGGDSRFPQHF. V usage is TRBV9 and J usage is TRBJ1-5; 7 bases agree with TRBD1. This CDR3 comprises 14 residues. The germline V gene encodes CDR1 SGDLS and CDR2 YYNGEE. Trimming at V came to 3 bases and at J to 10 bases, leaving 10 bases not matched to a gene. Together with reference TRBV9 and TRBJ1-5, the CDR3 gives the full variable domain: DSGVTQTPKHLITATGQRVTLRCSPRSGDLSVYWYQQSLDQGLQFLIQYYNGEERAKGNILERFSAQQFPDLHSELNLSSLELGDSALYFCASSGGDSRFPQHFGDGTRLSIL.

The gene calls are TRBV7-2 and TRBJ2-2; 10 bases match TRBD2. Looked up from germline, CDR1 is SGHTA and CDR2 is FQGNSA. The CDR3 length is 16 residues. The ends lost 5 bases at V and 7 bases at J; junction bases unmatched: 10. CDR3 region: CASSPRSGRANGELFF. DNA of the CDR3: TGTGCCAGCAGCCCCCGAAGCGGGAGGGCAAACGGGGAGCTGTTTTTT.

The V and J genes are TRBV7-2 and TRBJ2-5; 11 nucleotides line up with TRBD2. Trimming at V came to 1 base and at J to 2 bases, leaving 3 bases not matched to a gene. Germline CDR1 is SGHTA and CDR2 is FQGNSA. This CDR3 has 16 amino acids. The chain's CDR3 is CASSLEIAGGQETQYF. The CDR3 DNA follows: TGTGCCAGCAGCTTAGAGATAGCGGGAGGGCAAGAGACCCAGTACTTC.

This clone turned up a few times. The CDR3 loop is CASSSAVGDQETQYF. The CDR3 region has the DNA TGTGCCAGCAGCTCCGCGGTAGGGGACCAAGAGACCCAGTACTTC. V gene TRBV4-2 combines with J gene TRBJ2-5; weak D call: TRBD1 (5 bases). Trimming left V 5 bases short and J 0 bases short, with 13 bases between. The CDR3 extends over 15 amino acids. CDR1 is LGHNA, CDR2 YNFKEQ, per germline.

The CDR3, as DNA: TGTGCCAGCAGCTTATTCATTGGCGGGAGCGATACGCAGTATTTT. Its protein product is CASSLFIGGSDTQYF. V is TRBV11-1 and J is TRBJ2-3; 7 nucleotides match TRBD2. The CDR3 sequence is 15 residues long. Germline V CDR1 and CDR2: SGHAT, FQDESV (reference sequence). V lost 2 bases to trimming and J lost 6 bases; unmatched junction nucleotides: 8.

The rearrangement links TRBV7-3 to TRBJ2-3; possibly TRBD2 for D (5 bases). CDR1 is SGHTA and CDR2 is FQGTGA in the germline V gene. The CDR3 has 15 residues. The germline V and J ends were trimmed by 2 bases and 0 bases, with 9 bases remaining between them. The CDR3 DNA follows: TGTGCCAGCAGCTTACTAGCAGCTAGCACAGATACGCAGTATTTT. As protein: CASSLLAASTDTQYF.